This T cell receptor beta chain was identified in a study of shared clonotypes between healthy human individuals. Study overall: Contributing individuals were a couple of females and three males aged 18 to 49. Whole-study findings and limits: The study found lower generation probabilities in non-shared clonotypes than in those shared by all four donors. Sharing across four donors was highest in naive CD4 (roughly 5%) and lowest in memory CD8 (about 0.4%).

The junction had 9 bases not matched to a gene; V was cut back by 5 bases and J by 5 bases. The CDR3 has 15 amino acids. Germline-derived CDR1 and CDR2 are SEHNR and FQNEAQ (reference sequence). Donors comprised only Caucasian adults living in Nashville, Tennessee. The sample holds one count of this clone. The antigen remains undetermined. Sequenced by immunoSEQ multiplex PCR; TCRdb stores in-frame clones only, minus some. Seen here are fewer than 400,000 clones, around 67% observed once, and the top ten hold over 9%. The material sequenced was memory CD4+ T cells sorted from blood. Subset of the sample: CD45RA-negative fraction. The rearrangement uses TRBV7-9 and TRBJ2-7; 10 bases line up with TRBD2. This sequence originates from a man younger than 40 in good health. The CDR3 DNA reads TGTGCCAGCAGCCTCCCGAGCGGGAGGGCCCACGAGCAGTACTTC. It yields the protein CASSLPSGRAHEQYF.